A single T cell receptor (beta chain) is shown here with its context. In its sample, this clone was seen once. The target of this receptor is not known. Base qualities are missing; no much larger clone stands one base away. Enrolling through a virtual design, the prospective study's participants ranged in age from roughly 18 to 95 years and lived across roughly 23 United States geographic areas. Cohort assignment in the prospective study relied on participant-reported clinical history from a screening survey and a study questionnaire. Each participant in the prospective study had whole blood, serum and a nasopharyngeal or oropharyngeal swab collected by mobile phlebotomists. Participants in the prospective study had the option to provide additional blood draws and questionnaires over an approximately 2-month period. Blood samples from the prospective study were shipped frozen or at room temperature prior to DNA extraction.

The immunoSEQ Assay, a bias-controlled multiplex PCR, was used to amplify TCRbeta CDR3 regions from genomic DNA. The authors processed their data as follows. Within the assay, amplification of reference gene primers was used to estimate how many nucleated cells each sample contained. To quantify the absolute abundance of each unique TCRbeta CDR3 rearrangement, sequence reads were collapsed and filtered. For each sample, productive Simpson clonality was calculated by taking the square root of Simpson's diversity index across productive rearrangements. Imported from immuneACCESS, the table was reduced by TCRdb to in-frame sequences with V and J called. These copies leave out some clones; in studies compared against another copy, an unresolved V gene accounts for under half, and the cause of the remainder is not known. D and trimming come from the DNA, and the V and J calls and clone size come from that table. The sample includes approximately 250,000 clones, with approximately 88% observed a single time. The ten largest clones capture more than 0.95% of the sample.

CDR1 and CDR2 are read off the germline V gene as SGHDT and YYEEEE. The CDR3 starts with the cysteine, ends with the phenylalanine, and has 14 residues. This entry keeps only the CDR3 DNA: 42 bases, framed from base 1. V is pared back by 4 bases and J by 3 bases, with 13 bases lying between the germline termini. This entry is derived from a study of blood T cell repertoires in COVID-19 (dated by TCRdb to about 2020). About the study as a whole: Collaborator samples came from the United States, Italy and Spain and covered acute and convalescent phases of COVID-19. The material from the prospective study consisted of cDNA or gDNA derived from T cells, B-cell-depleted T cells, or PBMCs. Subjects who had been exposed to COVID-19, were actively infected with it, or had recovered from it provided the deeply sampled blood TCRbeta repertoires that made up the dataset. The repertoires were released in a freely available public database meant as a resource for research on the immune response to SARS-CoV-2. Samples were obtained from the ongoing ImmuneRACE study (first 160 participants) and from about 1,300 subjects provided by 6 global collaborators. Nearly every sample came with metadata listing a de-identified subject ID, COVID-19 status, age in years and sex. HLA class I and class II types, where available, came from metadata supplied by the sample provider rather than from assay-based typing. The paper as a whole reports these results and caveats: Clinical and demographic metadata were provided uncurated, with the amount varying by source and participant.

This receptor chain uses TRBV5-6 and TRBJ1-1, with a tentative D gene TRBD1 over 6 matching bases. The source material was PBMCs or T cells enriched from blood (not recorded which). The origin of this receptor is a middle-aged woman with acute COVID-19. The CDR3 protein is CASSLGQKYTEAFF. The DNA sequence follows: TGTGCCAGCAGCCTAGGACAGAAATACACTGAAGCTTTCTTT.